The 5 T cell receptor beta chains reported below all come from one sample, sequenced in a study of T cell clones after liver transplantation. Profiling relied on immunoSEQ multiplex PCR, and the TCRdb table lists in-frame clones only, not all of them. The table includes 70,000 or so clones, nearly 95% detected once. This specimen was CD4+ T cells from blood, taken nearly 26 months after liver transplant. The source of these receptors is a human patient who received a liver transplant. The graft donor may have given rise to some T cells.

The chain combines TRBV5-6 with TRBJ1-2; tentative D call: TRBD1 (5 bases). This CDR3 is 14 amino acids long. Deletions cut 0 bases from V and 4 bases from J, with 10 bases between. Germline values: CDR1 SGHDT, CDR2 YYEEEE. This CDR3 is CASSLEGRSYGYTF. The CDR3 region has the DNA TGTGCCAGCAGCTTGGAGGGGCGAAGCTATGGCTACACCTTC.

The V and J genes are TRBV2 and TRBJ2-7; D is ambiguous. V was pared by 6 bases and J by 4 bases, with 10 bases between. Per germline, CDR1 SNHLY and CDR2 FYNNEI. CDR3 length equals 12 residues. The CDR3 DNA reads TGTGCCAGCAGGATCGGGTTGTACGAGCAGTACTTC. Amino acids: CASRIGLYEQYF.

This chain connects TRBV5-1 to TRBJ1-1; 8 nucleotides agree with TRBD1. The CDR3 is 13 amino acids. Germline V gene sequence: CDR1 SGHRS, CDR2 YFSETQ. V dropped 4 bases and J dropped 11; count of bases not matched to a gene: 10. CDR3 sequence: CASSPGQGEGAFF. CDR3 in DNA: TGCGCCAGCAGCCCCGGACAGGGAGAAGGCGCTTTCTTT.

This clone was counted a single time. The rearrangement uses TRBV19 and TRBJ2-3; TRBD1 matches at 8 bases. The trim removed 7 bases at V and 2 bases at J, leaving 11 bases unmatched. CDR1 LNHDA and CDR2 SQIVND come from the germline V gene (reference sequence). This CDR3 comprises 16 residues. The CDR3 reads CASTLAGQGPTDTQYF. For the CDR3, the DNA is TGTGCCAGTACCCTTGCCGGACAGGGACCCACAGATACGCAGTATTTT.

The chain employs TRBV18 and TRBJ2-6; TRBD2 is a possible D gene (5 bases). Deletions cut 1 base from V and 3 bases from J, with 10 bases between. Germline V gene lookup returns CDR1 KGHSH and CDR2 LQKENI. The CDR3 spans 16 residues. CDR3 region: CASSPRSGFGANVLTF. In nucleotides, the CDR3 is TGTGCCAGCTCACCACGCAGCGGCTTTGGGGCCAACGTCCTGACTTTC.